Shown below are 28 T cell receptor beta chains from a single sample sequenced in a study of blood T cell repertoires in COVID-19. Here immunoSEQ multiplex PCR was the method, and the copy in TCRdb shows in-frame clones only, minus some. The sample includes 240,000 or so clones, 86% of them seen just once. The sequencing input was peripheral blood. These receptors all stem from a man in his fifties or sixties with acute or convalescent COVID-19.

The chain has TRBV11-3 and TRBJ1-1; D not resolved. Trimming removed 2 bases from V and 3 bases from J, with 13 bases in between. The CDR3 is 15 amino acids. CDR1 SGHNT and CDR2 YENEEA come from the germline V gene. CDR3 nucleotide sequence: TGTGCCAGCAGCTTACGGCCAACAGAGTACACTGAAGCTTTCTTT. Its translation: CASSLRPTEYTEAFF.

The chain joins TRBV19 to TRBJ1-1; D perhaps matches TRBD1 (6 bases). Trimming pared 10 bases from V and 1 base from J, leaving 22 bases between. The CDR3 has 16 residues. Germline V gene lookup returns CDR1 LNHDA and CDR2 SQIVND (reference sequence). The CDR3 sequence: CATRQAGENRNTEAFF. The CDR3 coding sequence is TGTGCCACCAGACAGGCGGGGGAAAATCGGAACACTGAAGCTTTCTTT.

The V call is TRBV11-2, the J call TRBJ1-1; D gene ambiguous. The CDR3 has 13 residues. The germline V and J ends were trimmed by 1 base and 1 base, with 4 bases remaining between them. Germline CDR1 SGHAT, CDR2 FQNNGV. The CDR3 coding sequence is TGTGCCAGCAGCTTAGCAGGGAACACTGAAGCTTTCTTT. This codes for CASSLAGNTEAFF.

The chain has TRBV27 and TRBJ2-3, with 10 bases lining up with TRBD1. Germline lookup yields CDR1 MNHEY and CDR2 SMNVEV (reference sequence). The CDR3 has 17 residues. V lost 0 bases to trimming and J lost 0 bases; unmatched junction nucleotides: 3. The CDR3 sequence: CASSLSKGQGSTDTQYF. The CDR3 DNA sequence: TGTGCCAGCAGTTTATCGAAGGGACAGGGGAGCACAGATACGCAGTATTTT.

The V gene is TRBV2, the J gene TRBJ1-5; D gene uncertain. This CDR3 contains 15 residues. V was trimmed by 4 bases and J by 1 base, leaving 11 bases between them. The germline V gene has CDR1 SNHLY and CDR2 FYNNEI. The CDR3 sequence: CASSVGERSNQPQHF. The CDR3 nucleotides are TGTGCCAGCAGTGTTGGGGAGCGAAGCAATCAGCCCCAGCATTTT.

The chain recombines TRBV2 with TRBJ1-6; 7 bases map to TRBD1. The J segment lost 10 bases and the V segment lost 7 bases, leaving 7 bases of the junction unmatched. The CDR3 has 13 amino acids. The germline gives CDR1 SNHLY, CDR2 FYNNEI. The CDR3 DNA reads as TGTGCCAGCAATCGGGACAGCCTCTCACCCCTCCACTTT. Translation gives CASNRDSLSPLHF.

The chain joins TRBV27 to TRBJ1-2; tentative D call: TRBD1 (5 bases). Germline V CDR1 and CDR2: MNHEY, SMNVEV (reference sequence). Between the trimmed V and J ends, which lost 3 bases and 7 bases, there was a span of 15 bases. The CDR3 length is 14 residues. The CDR3 spells CASSFSIRAGGYTF. CDR3 DNA: TGTGCCAGCAGTTTCTCAATCAGGGCTGGTGGCTACACCTTC.

This chain uses TRBV3-1 (or the pseudogene TRBV3-2) with TRBJ2-1; no reliable D call. This CDR3 has 16 residues. Trimming pared 4 bases from V and 0 bases from J, leaving 13 bases between. The V gene's germline CDR1 is LGHDT and CDR2 YNNKEL (reference sequence). The CDR3 here is CASSRRGPSSYNEQFF. The CDR3 DNA is TGTGCCAGCAGCCGGCGAGGTCCAAGCTCCTACAATGAGCAGTTCTTC.

This sequence joins TRBV29-1 and TRBJ1-5; tentatively, D is TRBD1 (5 bases). The V and J ends lost 6 bases and 5 bases respectively, with 14 bases between them. Germline V lookup: CDR1 SQVTM, CDR2 ANQGSEA. The CDR3 loop spans 13 amino acids. The CDR3 loop reads CSVAPGSDQPQHF. Here the CDR3 DNA reads TGCAGCGTCGCCCCAGGGTCCGATCAGCCCCAGCATTTT.

The rearrangement uses TRBV9 and TRBJ2-7; TRBD2 aligns across 7 bases. The CDR3 sequence is 13 residues long. V was clipped by 0 bases and J by 5 bases; unmatched bases: 2. CDR1 is SGDLS, CDR2 YYNGEE, per germline. DNA of the CDR3: TGTGCCAGCAGCGTAGGCGGGAGTAACGAGCAGTACTTC. Its translation: CASSVGGSNEQYF. Full variable domain (rest looked up from reference TRBV9 and TRBJ2-7): DSGVTQTPKHLITATGQRVTLRCSPRSGDLSVYWYQQSLDQGLQFLIQYYNGEERAKGNILERFSAQQFPDLHSELNLSSLELGDSALYFCASSVGGSNEQYFGPGTRLTVT.

V gene TRBV2 combines with J gene TRBJ1-1, with 9 bases fitting TRBD1. The J segment lost 4 bases and the V segment lost 5 bases, leaving 8 bases of the junction unmatched. Germline V gene data show CDR1 as SNHLY and CDR2 as FYNNEI. The CDR3 extends over 15 amino acids. CDR3 in amino acids: CASSSDGTGITEAFF. CDR3 bases: TGTGCCAGCAGTAGCGACGGGACAGGGATCACTGAAGCTTTCTTT.

The chain joins TRBV28 to TRBJ2-5; tentatively, D is TRBD2 (6 bases). The CDR3 runs to 17 residues. V lost 2 bases, J lost 4 bases, and 20 bases lay in between. CDR1 and CDR2 (germline): MDHEN, SYDVKM. The CDR3 loop is CASSLPQGEVGAETQYF. The CDR3 nucleotides are TGTGCCAGCAGTTTACCTCAAGGGGAGGTTGGGGCAGAGACCCAGTACTTC.

The chain carries TRBV7-2 and TRBJ2-1; 8 bases fit TRBD2. This CDR3 is built from 16 residues. The J segment lost 0 bases and the V segment lost 5 bases, leaving 6 bases of the junction unmatched. CDR1 and CDR2 (germline): SGHTA, FQGNSA. The CDR3 sequence: CASSPVAGSSYNEQFF. The CDR3 DNA sequence: TGTGCCAGCAGCCCGGTAGCGGGAAGCTCCTACAATGAGCAGTTCTTC.

This rearrangement joins TRBV7-6 to TRBJ1-4, with D possibly TRBD1 on 5 matching bases. Germline CDR1 reads SGHVS; CDR2 reads FNYEAQ. Trimming took off 1 base at V and 8 bases at J, with 17 bases between the two ends. This CDR3 spans 16 amino acids. The CDR3 is CASSLGVGGEEEKLFF. The CDR3 bases are TGTGCCAGCAGCTTAGGAGTCGGGGGGGAAGAGGAAAAACTGTTTTTT. Full variable domain (remainder filled in from reference TRBV7-6 and TRBJ1-4): GAGVSQSPRYKVTKRGQDVALRCDPISGHVSLYWYRQALGQGPEFLTYFNYEAQQDKSGLPNDRFSAERPEGSISTLTIQRTEQRDSAMYRCASSLGVGGEEEKLFFGSGTQLSVL.

The V gene is TRBV14, the J gene TRBJ2-1; TRBD2 matches at 10 bases. The J segment lost 5 bases and the V segment lost 7 bases, leaving 8 bases of the junction unmatched. Germline-derived CDR1 and CDR2 are SGHDN and FVKESK. CDR3 length equals 15 residues. For the CDR3, the DNA is TGTGCCAGCACCCCGCTAGCGGGGGCCCACAATGAGCAGTTCTTC. Translation gives CASTPLAGAHNEQFF. Full variable domain (outside the CDR3, taken from reference TRBV14 and TRBJ2-1): EAGVTQFPSHSVIEKGQTVTLRCDPISGHDNLYWYRRVMGKEIKFLLHFVKESKQDESGMPNNRFLAERTGGTYSTLKVQPAELEDSGVYFCASTPLAGAHNEQFFGPGTRLTVL.

This rearrangement joins TRBV30 to TRBJ1-5; 7 bases are shared with TRBD1. Germline-derived CDR1 and CDR2 are GTSNPN and SVGIG (reference sequence). The CDR3 has 14 residues. Trimming removed 0 bases from V and 4 bases from J; junction bases left unmatched: 3. The chain's CDR3 is CAWSVDRANQPQHF. CDR3 coding DNA: TGTGCCTGGAGTGTTGACAGGGCAAATCAGCCCCAGCATTTT.

This clone has only one observation. This chain joins TRBV10-3 and TRBJ1-1; D is uncertain. The germline V gene encodes CDR1 ENHRY and CDR2 SYGVKD. The CDR3 length is 13 residues. Trimming shortened V by 6 bases and J by 1 base, and 9 bases separated the two germline ends. The CDR3 loop reads CAISRQSNTEAFF. DNA of the CDR3: TGTGCCATCAGCCGCCAGTCGAACACTGAAGCTTTCTTT.

The chain has TRBV19 and TRBJ2-5; perhaps TRBD1 as D (6 bases). CDR1 LNHDA and CDR2 SQIVND come from the germline V gene (reference sequence). The CDR3 length is 13 residues. V gave up 8 bases and J gave up 1 base, with 11 bases separating them. CDR3 nucleotide sequence: TGTGCCAGTGCCGGGACAAGCCAAGAGACCCAGTACTTC. It translates to CASAGTSQETQYF. Drawing the rest from reference TRBV19 and TRBJ2-5, the complete variable domain is DGGITQSPKYLFRKEGQNVTLSCEQNLNHDAMYWYRQDPGQGLRLIYYSQIVNDFQKGDIAEGYSVSREKKESFPLTVTSAQKNPTAFYLCASAGTSQETQYFGPGTRLLVL.

This clone was observed once. The CDR3 DNA sequence: TGTGCCAGTAGTATAGATGGTATCGGGGGTTCCTATGGCTACACCTTC. Residues: CASSIDGIGGSYGYTF. This chain connects TRBV19 to TRBJ1-2, with D perhaps TRBD1 (5 bases). V lost 0 bases and J lost 4, with 15 bases in between. CDR1 is LNHDA and CDR2 is SQIVND in the germline V gene (reference sequence). CDR3 length: 16 residues.

The chain uses TRBV7-8 and TRBJ1-5, with 7 positions matching TRBD1. The germline V gene has CDR1 SGHVS and CDR2 FQNEAQ. The CDR3 covers 15 residues. Trimming removed 5 bases from V and 2 bases from J; junction bases left unmatched: 6. The CDR3 bases are TGTGCCAGCAGCCCCCGGACAGGAGGCAATCAGCCCCAGCATTTT. This encodes CASSPRTGGNQPQHF.

The chain employs TRBV7-2 and TRBJ2-3, with TRBD1 identical over 10 bases. CDR1 is SGHTA and CDR2 is FQGNSA in the germline V gene. The junction had 8 bases not matched to a gene; V was cut back by 2 bases and J by 9 bases. The CDR3 extends over 15 amino acids. The CDR3 reads CASSLTDRGRGTQYF. The DNA for the CDR3 is TGTGCCAGCAGCTTAACCGACAGGGGGCGGGGGACGCAGTATTTT.

The chain joins TRBV5-1 to TRBJ1-5; the D gene is possibly TRBD1 (6 bases). This CDR3 is built from 15 residues. The germline V and J ends were trimmed by 0 bases and 7 bases, with 14 bases remaining between them. Germline V CDR1 and CDR2: SGHRS, YFSETQ. CDR3 amino acids: CASSLGYRADQPQHF. The CDR3 nucleotides read TGCGCCAGCAGCTTGGGGTACAGGGCGGACCAGCCCCAGCATTTT. The full variable domain, with the rest looked up from reference TRBV5-1 and TRBJ1-5, is KAGVTQTPRYLIKTRGQQVTLSCSPISGHRSVSWYQQTPGQGLQFLFEYFSETQRNKGNFPGRFSGRQFSNSRSEMNVSTLELGDSALYLCASSLGYRADQPQHFGDGTRLSIL.

A few counts support this clone. J is TRBJ1-2 and V is TRBV7-9; tentatively, D is TRBD1 (5 bases). There are 14 residues in the CDR3. Germline values: CDR1 SEHNR, CDR2 FQNEAQ (reference sequence). The germline V and J ends were trimmed by 2 bases and 3 bases, with 10 bases remaining between them. Written as DNA, the CDR3 is TGTGCCAGCAGCTTACGCAGGGATGACTATGGCTACACCTTC. Amino acid sequence: CASSLRRDDYGYTF.

The chain joins TRBV24-1 to TRBJ2-3; the D gene is possibly TRBD1 (6 bases). This CDR3 region has 15 residues. V was clipped by 3 bases and J by 4 bases, with 13 bases between them. Germline V lookup: CDR1 KGHDR, CDR2 SFDVKD. CDR3 sequence (DNA): TGTGCCACCAGTGATGCCGACAGGACGGCAGATACGCAGTATTTT. Its protein is CATSDADRTADTQYF.

This chain links TRBV19 with TRBJ1-4, with TRBD1 matching over 8 bases. Germline CDR1 LNHDA, CDR2 SQIVND (reference sequence). The CDR3 length is 15 residues. With 6 bases clipped from V and 5 bases from J, the junction kept 8 bases outside the gene matches. DNA of the CDR3: TGTGCCAGTAGCATTGGGACAGGCCCGAATGAAAAACTGTTTTTT. Translated: CASSIGTGPNEKLFF.

This clone was seen only a few times. The chain has TRBV7-2 and TRBJ2-5, with D uncertain. This CDR3 contains 13 residues. The V gene's germline CDR1 is SGHTA and CDR2 FQGNSA. The ends were cut back, 1 base at V and 4 bases at J, with 7 bases in the middle. The CDR3: CASSLGQIETQYF. The CDR3 coding sequence is TGTGCCAGCAGCTTAGGACAAATAGAGACCCAGTACTTC.

This clone was seen only a few times. V and J are TRBV15 and TRBJ1-6; perhaps TRBD1 as D (5 bases). Germline lookup yields CDR1 LNHNV and CDR2 YYDKDF (reference sequence). This CDR3 contains 14 residues. V lost 2 bases and J 5 bases, leaving 7 bases between the germline ends. The CDR3 reads CATSRPGDNSPLHF. CDR3 sequence (DNA): TGTGCCACCAGCAGACCGGGGGATAATTCACCCCTCCACTTT.

The rearrangement uses TRBV5-1 and TRBJ2-3; D ambiguous. The CDR3 loop spans 14 amino acids. Germline CDR1 SGHRS, CDR2 YFSETQ. The V end lost 5 bases, the J end lost 2 bases, and 12 bases lay between the germline ends. CDR3 sequence: CASRTGRFTDTQYF. The DNA for the CDR3 is TGCGCCAGCAGAACTGGTCGGTTCACAGATACGCAGTATTTT.